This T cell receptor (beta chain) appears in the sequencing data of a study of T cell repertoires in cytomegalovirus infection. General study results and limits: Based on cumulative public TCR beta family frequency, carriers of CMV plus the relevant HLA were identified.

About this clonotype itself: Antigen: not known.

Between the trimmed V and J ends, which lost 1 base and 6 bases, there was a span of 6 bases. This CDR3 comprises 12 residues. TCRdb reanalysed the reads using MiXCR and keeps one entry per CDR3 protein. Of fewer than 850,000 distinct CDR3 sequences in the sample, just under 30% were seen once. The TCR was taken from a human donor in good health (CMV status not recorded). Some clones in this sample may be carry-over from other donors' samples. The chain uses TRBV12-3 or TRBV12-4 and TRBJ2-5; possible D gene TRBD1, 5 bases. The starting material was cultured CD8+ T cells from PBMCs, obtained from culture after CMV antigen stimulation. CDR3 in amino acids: CASSLEGQTQYF. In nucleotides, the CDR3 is TGTGCCAGCAGTTTAGAGGGGCAGACCCAGTACTTC.